This entry describes one T cell receptor beta chain. Its target is unknown. The PCR had 60 Vbeta and 13 Jbeta primers. Using immunoSEQ multiplex PCR, the repertoire was profiled, and TCRdb retains in-frame clones only, with some absent. Among roughly 190,000 clones, 65% to 85% were seen once, and the ten largest hold about 1.8%. The data were taken from a study of cytomegalovirus exposure and HLA in healthy donors. Findings and caveats of the study: HLA allele associations emerged for some 16,000 TCR beta sequences in a later analysis, at 0.05 false discovery rate.

This CDR3 region has 13 residues. Trimming stripped 0 bases from V and 8 bases from J, with 10 bases between. CDR1 is MNHEY and CDR2 is SVGAGI in the germline V gene. Sequencing input: PBMCs. The genes are TRBV6-5 and TRBJ1-2, with D possibly TRBD1 on 6 matching bases. The receptor was derived from a man younger than 35 in good health and CMV-seronegative. Written as DNA, the CDR3 is TGTGCCAGCAGTTACTCGAGGGGGTTGGGCTACACCTTC. This gives the protein CASSYSRGLGYTF.